The entry that follows covers one T cell receptor (beta chain) sequence. The CDR3 contains 13 residues. V was shortened by 1 base and J by 6 bases, with 7 bases between the two germline ends. CDR1 LGHNT and CDR2 FRNRAP come from the germline V gene. This sample is drawn from a study of blood T cell repertoires in COVID-19. Background on the study: PBMCs, B-cell-depleted T cells, or T cells were the source of the cDNA or gDNA that made up the material.

The table came from immunoSEQ multiplex PCR; TCRdb's copy has only in-frame clones and leaves some out. The data show 250,000 to 300,000 clones, with 65% to 90% seen just once and roughly 2.9% held by the top ten. The TCR comes from a woman aged 55-75 years with active or convalescent COVID-19. The V call is TRBV12-5, the J call TRBJ1-5, with D uncertain. Sequencing was performed on peripheral blood. The CDR3, as DNA: TGTGCTAGTGGTTTGGGAGGGATTCAGCCCCAGCATTTT. Its protein is CASGLGGIQPQHF.